The rows below give T cell receptor beta chains drawn from one sample of a study of shared clonotypes between healthy human individuals. Profiled with immunoSEQ multiplex PCR; TCRdb holds only in-frame clones, not every one. The sample holds a few hundred thousand clones, 65% to 70% seen once. Sequencing was carried out using memory CD4+ T cells sorted from blood. The receptors derive from a young man in good health. Both conserved end residues are part of each CDR3. The order of the fields is D gene, clone size, V gene, J gene, CDR3 protein, CDR3 DNA. The D gene is left open where the match is weak. Expanded clones are given a class, and other clones once, few, many or no size at all.

>-|-|TRBV19|TRBJ2-7
CASSPTRSGEQYF
TGTGCCAGTAGTCCTACGCGGTCGGGCGAGCAGTACTTC
>-|-|TRBV7-3|TRBJ2-2
CASSLQGLTGELFF
TGTGCCAGCAGCTTGCAGGGGCTCACCGGGGAGCTGTTTTTT
>-|-|TRBV19|TRBJ2-5
CASSIGAGRGETQYF
TGTGCCAGTAGTATCGGGGCAGGCAGGGGAGAGACCCAGTACTTC
>-|once|TRBV5-1|TRBJ2-1
CASTVGTNNEQFF
TGCGCCAGCACGGTAGGGACAAACAATGAGCAGTTCTTC
>-|few|TRBV5-5|TRBJ2-5
CASSLAASVGTQYF
TGTGCCAGCAGCTTGGCTGCCAGCGTGGGGACCCAGTACTTC
>-|-|TRBV2|TRBJ2-3
CASSEQATQYF
TGTGCCAGCAGTGAACAGGCTACGCAGTATTTT
>-|-|TRBV29-1|TRBJ2-3
CSVVWSVRFGTQYF
TGCAGCGTTGTCTGGTCAGTTAGGTTTGGTACGCAGTATTTT
>-|few|TRBV14|TRBJ1-5
CASSQGRDQPQHF
TGTGCCAGCAGCCAGGGTAGGGATCAGCCCCAGCATTTT
>-|few|TRBV5-1|TRBJ2-3
CASSAGTPTDTQYF
TGCGCCAGCAGCGCAGGGACACCAACAGATACGCAGTATTTT
>TRBD1|-|TRBV6-5|TRBJ2-2
CASRVQGAGELFF
TGTGCCAGCAGAGTGCAGGGGGCCGGGGAGCTGTTTTTT
>-|-|TRBV2|TRBJ2-5
CASSEAIGLETQYF
TGTGCCAGCAGTGAAGCGATAGGTTTAGAGACCCAGTACTTC
>-|few|TRBV7-9|TRBJ2-1
CASSWVAPAYNEQFF
TGTGCCAGCAGTTGGGTAGCCCCCGCTTACAATGAGCAGTTCTTC
>-|-|TRBV28|TRBJ1-3
CASSSAGSPVGNTIYF
TGTGCCAGCAGTTCGGCAGGATCACCTGTCGGAAACACCATATATTTT
>-|-|TRBV5-1|TRBJ1-4
CASSLGPGVGDEKLFF
TGCGCCAGCAGCTTGGGACCAGGAGTGGGGGATGAAAAACTGTTTTTT
>-|-|TRBV18|TRBJ1-3
CASSPQGGNTIYF
TGTGCCAGCTCACCACAGGGTGGAAACACCATATATTTT
>-|-|TRBV5-6|TRBJ1-1
CASSVGVWTEAFF
TGTGCCAGCAGCGTCGGGGTTTGGACTGAAGCTTTCTTT
>-|-|TRBV28|TRBJ1-2
CASSLMTVYGYTF
TGTGCCAGCAGTTTAATGACAGTCTATGGCTACACCTTC
>-|-|TRBV21-1|TRBJ2-7
CAREFQEESYEQYF
TGTGCCCGCGAGTTCCAGGAGGAATCCTACGAGCAGTACTTC
>TRBD2|-|TRBV6-5|TRBJ2-7
CASSQREHYEQYF
TGTGCCAGCAGTCAGCGGGAGCACTACGAGCAGTACTTC
>-|-|TRBV11-2|TRBJ2-7
CASSLRFADSGSPTYEQYF
TGTGCCAGCAGCTTGAGATTTGCGGATTCCGGATCGCCTACTTACGAGCAGTACTTC
>TRBD1|few|TRBV11-2|TRBJ2-6
CASSPSGQGSGANVLTF
TGTGCCAGCAGCCCCTCGGGACAGGGTTCCGGGGCCAACGTCCTGACTTTC
>TRBD1|-|TRBV5-1|TRBJ1-1
CASSKGQGELAFF
TGCGCCAGCAGCAAAGGACAGGGGGAATTGGCTTTCTTT
>-|-|TRBV25-1|TRBJ1-2
CASSDPGGGYTF
TGTGCCAGCAGTGACCCGGGAGGTGGCTACACCTTC
>-|-|TRBV19|TRBJ1-2
CASSTGVGSKIYGYTF
TGTGCCAGTAGTACAGGCGTCGGGTCGAAGATCTATGGCTACACCTTC
>-|-|TRBV5-1|TRBJ2-2
CASSVGTLPGELFF
TGCGCCAGCAGCGTCGGGACTCTCCCCGGGGAGCTGTTTTTT
>-|-|TRBV4-1|TRBJ2-3
CASSLTGPADTQYF
TGCGCCAGCAGCCTAACCGGGCCGGCAGATACGCAGTATTTT
>-|-|TRBV21-1|TRBJ2-7
CASSKSPDSPFYEQYF
TGTGCCAGCAGCAAAAGCCCGGACAGTCCCTTCTACGAGCAGTACTTC
>TRBD2|once|TRBV19|TRBJ2-7
CATATSGGSYEQYF
TGTGCCACTGCGACTAGCGGGGGCTCCTACGAGCAGTACTTC
>-|-|TRBV5-1|TRBJ2-6
CASSLGTGNSGANVLTF
TGCGCCAGCAGCTTAGGGACGGGAAACTCTGGGGCCAACGTCCTGACTTTC
>-|-|TRBV18|TRBJ2-7
CASSAGYEQYF
TGTGCCAGCTCAGCAGGATACGAGCAGTACTTC
>-|-|TRBV29-1|TRBJ1-1
CSALRGSEAFF
TGCAGCGCCTTGAGGGGGTCTGAAGCTTTCTTT
>-|-|TRBV7-6|TRBJ2-3
CASRRQNTDTQYF
TGTGCCAGCAGGCGACAAAACACAGATACGCAGTATTTT
>-|-|TRBV10-3|TRBJ2-7
CAISVGQGNYYEQYF
TGTGCCATCAGTGTGGGTCAGGGAAATTACTACGAGCAGTACTTC
>TRBD1|-|TRBV9|TRBJ2-5
CASSEGWTTGGETQYF
TGTGCCAGCAGCGAAGGATGGACCACAGGGGGCGAGACCCAGTACTTC
>-|-|TRBV10-3|TRBJ1-5
CAISRGITEPQHF
TGTGCCATCAGTAGGGGGATCACGGAGCCCCAGCATTTT
>-|-|TRBV7-9|TRBJ1-1
CASSLSGFEAFF
TGTGCCAGCAGCTTATCTGGGTTCGAAGCTTTCTTT
>-|-|TRBV9|TRBJ1-1
CASSPTVSNTEAFF
TGTGCCAGCAGCCCGACGGTCTCCAACACTGAAGCTTTCTTT
>-|few|TRBV7-9|TRBJ1-5
CASSFTGTSNQPQHF
TGTGCCAGCAGCTTTACAGGTACTAGCAATCAGCCCCAGCATTTT
>-|-|TRBV15|TRBJ2-3
CATSRDMGRGDTQYF
TGTGCCACCAGCAGAGATATGGGTCGTGGAGATACGCAGTATTTT
>-|few|TRBV7-8|TRBJ2-7
CASSLDRTHEQYF
TGTGCCAGCAGCCTCGACAGGACCCACGAGCAGTACTTC
>-|-|TRBV19|TRBJ1-5
CASSIRGSILPQHF
TGTGCCAGTAGTATCAGGGGTTCAATCTTGCCCCAGCATTTT
>-|few|TRBV5-6|TRBJ2-1
CASSFGAVYNEQFF
TGTGCCAGCAGCTTCGGGGCGGTTTACAATGAGCAGTTCTTC
>TRBD2|few|TRBV9|TRBJ2-2
CASSVRTSGGNTGELFF
TGTGCCAGCAGCGTAAGGACTAGCGGGGGGAACACCGGGGAGCTGTTTTTT
>-|few|TRBV19|TRBJ1-5
CASSKDLNQPQHF
TGTGCCAGTAGTAAGGATCTCAATCAGCCCCAGCATTTT
>TRBD1|once|TRBV10-3|TRBJ1-5
CAISDLGTGDQPQHF
TGTGCCATCAGTGATCTAGGGACAGGGGACCAGCCCCAGCATTTT
>-|-|TRBV2|TRBJ1-3
CASSRPMDYSGNTIYF
TGTGCCAGCAGCCGACCCATGGACTACTCTGGAAACACCATATATTTT
>-|once|TRBV7-9|TRBJ1-1
CASSQYTEAFF
TGTGCCAGCAGCCAATACACTGAAGCTTTCTTT
>TRBD1|once|TRBV27|TRBJ2-1
CATPARDRVRNEQFF
TGTGCCACTCCTGCCCGGGACAGGGTCCGAAATGAGCAGTTCTTC
>-|once|TRBV11-2|TRBJ2-7
CASSLDLWGRLYEQYF
TGTGCCAGCAGCTTAGATTTATGGGGGAGGCTCTACGAGCAGTACTTC
>TRBD2|few|TRBV7-2|TRBJ2-7
CASSPPGLAGDEQYF
TGTGCCAGCAGCCCACCGGGCCTAGCGGGAGATGAGCAGTACTTC
>-|-|TRBV15|TRBJ2-7
CATSRQTASSYEQYF
TGTGCCACCAGCAGGCAGACGGCTAGCTCCTACGAGCAGTACTTC
>-|-|TRBV11-2|TRBJ2-5
CASGLGETQYF
TGTGCCAGCGGCCTCGGAGAGACCCAGTACTTC
>-|-|TRBV11-2|TRBJ2-5
CASSLDGGPQETQYF
TGTGCCAGCAGCTTAGACGGGGGGCCCCAAGAGACCCAGTACTTC
>-|-|TRBV19|TRBJ2-7
CASSIRVISTGEQYF
TGTGCCAGTAGTATTAGAGTGATCTCGACGGGGGAGCAGTACTTC